One and the same sample provided the 7 T cell receptor beta chains below, sequenced in a study of T cell repertoires in cytomegalovirus infection. A single record per CDR3 protein comes from TCRdb applying MiXCR to the reads. The sample carries 150,000 to 200,000 distinct CDR3 sequences, roughly 27% recorded once. The material sequenced was PBMCs. The receptors originated from a human donor in good health (CMV status not recorded). Some clones in this sample may be carry-over from other donors' samples.

This clonotype has just a few counts. The chain couples TRBV20-1 to TRBJ1-2, with D perhaps TRBD1 (5 bases). The germline gives CDR1 DFQATT, CDR2 SNEGSKA (reference sequence). The CDR3 consists of 13 residues. Trimming pared 5 bases from V and 6 bases from J, leaving 16 bases between. The CDR3 loop reads CSAFTPGPDGYTF. The DNA of the CDR3 is TGCAGTGCTTTTACCCCGGGGCCCGATGGCTACACCTTC.

This chain joins TRBV11-2 and TRBJ2-1; 7 nucleotides agree with TRBD1. After removal of 1 base from V and 8 bases from J, the junction contained 5 bases not matched to a gene. The CDR3 has 14 residues. Germline values: CDR1 SGHAT, CDR2 FQNNGV. The CDR3 loop is CASSLGRGRDEQFF. The CDR3 coding sequence is TGTGCCAGCAGCTTAGGTAGGGGGCGGGATGAGCAGTTCTTC. Using reference TRBV11-2 and TRBJ2-1 for the parts outside the CDR3, the full variable domain is EAGVAQSPRYKIIEKRQSVAFWCNPISGHATLYWYQQILGQGPKLLIQFQNNGVVDDSQLPKDRFSAERLKGVDSTLKIQPAKLEDSAVYLCASSLGRGRDEQFFGPGTRLTVL.

This clonotype was counted between two and nine times. V gene TRBV6-2 or TRBV6-3 combines with J gene TRBJ1-6, with 9 nucleotides matching TRBD1. The CDR3 has 14 amino acids. Germline values: CDR1 MNHEY, CDR2 SVGEGT. V was pared by 5 bases and J by 5 bases, with 1 base of the junction left unmatched. The CDR3 sequence is CASSRQGDNSPLHF. DNA of the CDR3: TGTGCCAGCAGTCGACAGGGGGATAATTCACCCCTCCACTTT.

The genes are TRBV2 and TRBJ2-7, with 10 bases matching TRBD1. The ends lost 8 bases at V and 5 bases at J; junction bases unmatched: 6. Germline V gives CDR1 SNHLY, CDR2 FYNNEI. CDR3 length: 13 amino acids. CDR3 loop: CASGDRGLDEQYF. CDR3 DNA: TGTGCCAGCGGGGACAGGGGTCTGGACGAGCAGTACTTC. The full variable domain, completed using reference TRBV2 and TRBJ2-7, is EPEVTQTPSHQVTQMGQEVILRCVPISNHLYFYWYRQILGQKVEFLVSFYNNEISEKSEIFDDQFSVERPDGSNFTLKIRSTKLEDSAMYFCASGDRGLDEQYFGPGTRLTVT.

The chain combines TRBV27 with TRBJ1-4, with 12 positions matching TRBD1. The germline V gene encodes CDR1 MNHEY and CDR2 SMNVEV (reference sequence). The CDR3 sequence is 17 residues long. V trimming: 6 bases; J trimming: 1 base; junction bases outside the gene matches: 6. DNA of the CDR3: TGTGCCAGCAGGGGGACAGGGGGCGTTCGAACTAATGAAAAACTGTTTTTT. Amino acid sequence: CASRGTGGVRTNEKLFF.

On this clonotype: This clone may be a read error of a much larger clone one base away. The CDR3 DNA sequence: TGTGCCAGCAGTGACTCCAGCACCGGGGAGCTGTTTTTT. Amino acid sequence: CASSDSSTGELFF. This chain connects TRBV6-4 to TRBJ2-2; D unclear. V dropped 0 bases and J dropped 4 bases, with 3 bases sitting between them. The germline V gene has CDR1 MRHNA and CDR2 SNTAGT. This CDR3 is built from 13 residues.

J is TRBJ2-2 and V is TRBV15, with D uncertain. The length of the CDR3 is 12 residues. Trimming shortened V by 5 bases and J by 3 bases, and 4 bases separated the two germline ends. Germline CDR1 and CDR2: LNHNV and YYDKDF (reference sequence). The CDR3 bases are TGTGCCACCAGCTCTGACACCGGGGAGCTGTTTTTT. Its protein is CATSSDTGELFF.